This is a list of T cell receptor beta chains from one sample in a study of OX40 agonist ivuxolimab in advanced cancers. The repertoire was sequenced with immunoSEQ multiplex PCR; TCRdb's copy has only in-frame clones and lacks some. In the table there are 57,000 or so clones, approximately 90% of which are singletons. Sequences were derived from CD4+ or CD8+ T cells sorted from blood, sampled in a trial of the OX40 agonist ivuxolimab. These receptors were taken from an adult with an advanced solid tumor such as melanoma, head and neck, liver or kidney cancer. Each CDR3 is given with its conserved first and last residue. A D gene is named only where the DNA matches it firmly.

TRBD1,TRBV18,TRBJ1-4,TGTGCCAGCTCAAACGTCCAGGGGGCAACTAATGAAAAACTGTTTTTT,CASSNVQGATNEKLFF
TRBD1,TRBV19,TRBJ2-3,TGTGCCAGTAGTATTCAGGGGGCGCGAGATACGCAGTATTTT,CASSIQGARDTQYF
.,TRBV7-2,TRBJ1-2,TGTGCCAGCAGCTTACGGACAGTAAATGGCTACACCTTC,CASSLRTVNGYTF
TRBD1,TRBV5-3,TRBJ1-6,TGTGCCAGAAGCCAGAATACAGGGGCTTCACCCCTCCACTTT,CARSQNTGASPLHF
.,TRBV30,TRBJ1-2,TGTGCCTGCCCCTACACCGCCGGGGGCTATGGCTACACCTTC,CACPYTAGGYGYTF
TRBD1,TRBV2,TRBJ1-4,TGTGCCAGCAGTGAACCAGGGGGCAGGACTAATGAAAAACTGTTTTTT,CASSEPGGRTNEKLFF
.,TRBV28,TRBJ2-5,TGTGCCAGCAGCGTACGAGAGACCCAGTACTTC,CASSVRETQYF
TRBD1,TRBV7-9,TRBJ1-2,TGTGCCAGCAGCCCCCTGGCAGGGGGTATGAGTGGCTACACCTTC,CASSPLAGGMSGYTF
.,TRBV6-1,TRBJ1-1,TGTGCCAGCATGCGAACAGGGTTGGATGAAGCTTTCTTT,CASMRTGLDEAFF
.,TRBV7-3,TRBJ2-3,TGTGCCAGCAGCTTAAGGTTGGCAGGCGGAAGCACAGATACGCAGTATTTT,CASSLRLAGGSTDTQYF